One T cell receptor beta chain is described in this entry. What it recognizes is unknown. The sample originates from a study of blood T cells in healthy people across ages. Overall study findings and caveats: The percentage of naive T cells correlated strongly with TCR beta diversity.

The second PCR ran about 6 to 11 cycles with a sample-barcoded 5' primer and J-beta primers. TCRdb called the 5' RACE reads again in MiXCR, with one record for every CDR3 protein. Altogether fewer than 1.5 million distinct CDR3 sequences are present, 42% being singletons, with the ten largest covering roughly 7.9%. This TCR was sampled from a woman between 18 and 29 years old in good health. Specimen: blood.

The chain's CDR3 is CASSILTGLYGYTF. CDR3 coding DNA: TGCGCCAGCAGCATACTGACAGGCCTCTATGGCTACACCTTC. This chain joins TRBV5-1 and TRBJ1-2; tentative D call: TRBD1 (6 bases). The V gene lost 4 bases and the J gene lost 4 bases, with 14 bases spanning the gap. This CDR3 has 14 residues. Germline assignment: CDR1 SGHRS and CDR2 YFSETQ.